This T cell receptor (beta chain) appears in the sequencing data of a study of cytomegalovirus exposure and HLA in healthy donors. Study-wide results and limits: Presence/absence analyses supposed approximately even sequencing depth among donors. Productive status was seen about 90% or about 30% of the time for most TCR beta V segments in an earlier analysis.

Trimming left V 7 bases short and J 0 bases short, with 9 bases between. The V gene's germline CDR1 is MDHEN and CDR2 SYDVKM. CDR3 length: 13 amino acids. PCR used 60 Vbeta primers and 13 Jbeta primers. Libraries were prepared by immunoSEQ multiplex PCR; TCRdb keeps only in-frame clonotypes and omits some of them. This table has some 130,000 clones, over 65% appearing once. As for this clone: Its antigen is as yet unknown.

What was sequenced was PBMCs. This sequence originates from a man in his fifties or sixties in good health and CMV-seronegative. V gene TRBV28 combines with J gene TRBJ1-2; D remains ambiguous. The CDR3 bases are TGTGCCAGCAAAAGAGAAGCTAACTATGGCTACACCTTC. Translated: CASKREANYGYTF.